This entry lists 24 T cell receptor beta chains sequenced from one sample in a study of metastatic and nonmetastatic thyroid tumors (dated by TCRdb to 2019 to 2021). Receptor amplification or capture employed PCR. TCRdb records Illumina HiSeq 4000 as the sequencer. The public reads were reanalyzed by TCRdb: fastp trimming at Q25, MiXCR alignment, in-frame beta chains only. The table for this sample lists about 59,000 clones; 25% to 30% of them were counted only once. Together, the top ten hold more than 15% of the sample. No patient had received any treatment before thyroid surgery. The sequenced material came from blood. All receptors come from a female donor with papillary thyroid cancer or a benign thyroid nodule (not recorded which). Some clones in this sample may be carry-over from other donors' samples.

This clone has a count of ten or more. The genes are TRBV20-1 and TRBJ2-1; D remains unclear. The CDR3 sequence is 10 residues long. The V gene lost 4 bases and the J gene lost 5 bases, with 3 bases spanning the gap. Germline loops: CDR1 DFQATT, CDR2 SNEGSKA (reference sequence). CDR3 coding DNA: TGCAGTGCTAAGGACAATGAGCAGTTCTTC. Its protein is CSAKDNEQFF.

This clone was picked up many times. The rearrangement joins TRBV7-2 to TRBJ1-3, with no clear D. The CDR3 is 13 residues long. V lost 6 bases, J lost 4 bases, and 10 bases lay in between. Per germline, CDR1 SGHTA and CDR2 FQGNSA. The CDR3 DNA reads TGTGCCAGCAGTTCTTTCCAGGGAAACACCATATATTTT. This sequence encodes CASSSFQGNTIYF.

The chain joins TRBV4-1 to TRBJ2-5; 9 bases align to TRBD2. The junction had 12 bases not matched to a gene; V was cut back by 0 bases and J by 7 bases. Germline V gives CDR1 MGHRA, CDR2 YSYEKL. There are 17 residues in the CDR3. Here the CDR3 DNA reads TGCGCCAGCAGCCAAGACCCTCCGTCCAGCGGGGGGAGGACCCAGTACTTC. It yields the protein CASSQDPPSSGGRTQYF.

The CDR3 spells CASSLQRTSNEQFF. CDR3 bases: TGTGCCAGCAGCTTACAACGAACAAGCAATGAGCAGTTCTTC. This chain links TRBV11-3 with TRBJ2-1; D unresolved. V gave up 2 bases and J gave up 6 bases, with 11 bases separating them. This CDR3 has 14 residues. Germline lookup yields CDR1 SGHNT and CDR2 YENEEA.

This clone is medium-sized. CDR3 nucleotides: TGTGCCAGCAGTTACCAGGGTTCGGGGACTGAAGCTTTCTTT. This translates into CASSYQGSGTEAFF. V and J are TRBV6-5 and TRBJ1-1; D may be TRBD1 (5 bases). Germline values: CDR1 MNHEY, CDR2 SVGAGI. The CDR3 is made up of 14 amino acids. Trimming removed 2 bases at V and 5 bases at J, with 12 bases between.

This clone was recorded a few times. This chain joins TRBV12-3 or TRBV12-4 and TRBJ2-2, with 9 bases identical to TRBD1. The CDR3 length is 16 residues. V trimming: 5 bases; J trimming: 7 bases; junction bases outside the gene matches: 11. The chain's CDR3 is CASSVRDRERGGELFF. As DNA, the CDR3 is TGTGCCAGCAGTGTCCGGGACAGGGAGAGGGGCGGGGAGCTGTTTTTT.

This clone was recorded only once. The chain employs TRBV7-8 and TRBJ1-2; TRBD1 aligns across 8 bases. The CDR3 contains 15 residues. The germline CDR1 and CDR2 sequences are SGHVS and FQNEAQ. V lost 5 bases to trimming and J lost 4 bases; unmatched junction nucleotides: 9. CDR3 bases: TGTGCCAGCAGCCCGAGGACAGGGTGGGGCTATGGCTACACCTTC. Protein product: CASSPRTGWGYGYTF.

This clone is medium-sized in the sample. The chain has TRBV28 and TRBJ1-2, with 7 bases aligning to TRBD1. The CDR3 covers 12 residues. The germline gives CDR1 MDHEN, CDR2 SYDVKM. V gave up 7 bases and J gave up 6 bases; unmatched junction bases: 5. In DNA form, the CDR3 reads TGTGCCAGCACCGAGGACAGGCATGGCTACACCTTC. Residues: CASTEDRHGYTF.

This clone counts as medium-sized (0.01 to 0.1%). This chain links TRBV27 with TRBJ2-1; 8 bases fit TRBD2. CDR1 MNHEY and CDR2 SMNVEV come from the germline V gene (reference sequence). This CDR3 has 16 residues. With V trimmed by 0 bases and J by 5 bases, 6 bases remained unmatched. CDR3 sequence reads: CASSLSESGSDNEQFF. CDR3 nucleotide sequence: TGTGCCAGCAGTTTATCGGAGAGCGGGAGTGACAATGAGCAGTTCTTC.

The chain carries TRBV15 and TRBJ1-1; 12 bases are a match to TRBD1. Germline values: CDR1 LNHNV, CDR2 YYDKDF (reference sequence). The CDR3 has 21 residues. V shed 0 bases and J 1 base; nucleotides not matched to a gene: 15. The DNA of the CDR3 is TGTGCCACCAGCAGAGATGAAACCCGGGACAGGGGGCCATGGGGGAACACTGAAGCTTTCTTT. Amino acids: CATSRDETRDRGPWGNTEAFF.

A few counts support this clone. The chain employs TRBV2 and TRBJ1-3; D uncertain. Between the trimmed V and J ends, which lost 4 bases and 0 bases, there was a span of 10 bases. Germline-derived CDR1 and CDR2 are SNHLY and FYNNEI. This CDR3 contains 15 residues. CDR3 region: CASSVGLTSGNTIYF. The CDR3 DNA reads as TGTGCCAGCAGTGTCGGCCTGACCTCTGGAAACACCATATATTTT.

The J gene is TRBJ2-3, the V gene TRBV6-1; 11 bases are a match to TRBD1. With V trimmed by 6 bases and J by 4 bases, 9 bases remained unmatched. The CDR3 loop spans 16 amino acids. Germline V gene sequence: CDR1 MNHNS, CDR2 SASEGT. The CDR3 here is CASREDRGLGSDTQYF. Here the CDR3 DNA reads TGTGCCAGCAGAGAGGACAGGGGGCTTGGTTCAGATACGCAGTATTTT.

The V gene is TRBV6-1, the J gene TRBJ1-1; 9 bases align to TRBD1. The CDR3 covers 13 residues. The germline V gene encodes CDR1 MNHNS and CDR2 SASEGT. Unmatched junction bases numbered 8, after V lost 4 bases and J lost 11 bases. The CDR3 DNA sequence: TGTGCCAGCAGTGCCGGGACAGGGAGATTGGCTTTCTTT. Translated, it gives CASSAGTGRLAFF.

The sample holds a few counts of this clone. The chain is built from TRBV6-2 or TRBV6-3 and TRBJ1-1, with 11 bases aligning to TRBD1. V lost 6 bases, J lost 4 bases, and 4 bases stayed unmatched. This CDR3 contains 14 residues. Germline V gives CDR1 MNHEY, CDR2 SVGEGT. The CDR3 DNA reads TGTGCCAGCAGACCTGGGACAGGGGGCACTGAAGCTTTCTTT. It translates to CASRPGTGGTEAFF.

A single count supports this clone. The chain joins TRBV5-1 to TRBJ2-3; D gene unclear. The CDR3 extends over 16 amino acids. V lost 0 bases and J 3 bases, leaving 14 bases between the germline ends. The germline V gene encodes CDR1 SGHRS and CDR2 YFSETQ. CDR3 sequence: CASSLDSQDGTDTQYF. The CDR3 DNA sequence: TGCGCCAGCAGCTTGGATAGTCAGGATGGGACAGATACGCAGTATTTT.

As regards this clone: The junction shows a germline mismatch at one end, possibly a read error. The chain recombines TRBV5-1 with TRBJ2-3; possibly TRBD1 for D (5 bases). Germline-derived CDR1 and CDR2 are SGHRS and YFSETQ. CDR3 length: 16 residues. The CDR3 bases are TGCGCCAGCAGCCCAGGCAGGGCTAGACGCACGGATACGCGGTATTTT. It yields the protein CASSPGRARRTDTRYF. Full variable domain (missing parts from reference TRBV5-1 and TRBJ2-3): KAGVTQTPRYLIKTRGQQVTLSCSPISGHRSVSWYQQTPGQGLQFLFEYFSETQRNKGNFPGRFSGRQFSNSRSEMNVSTLELGDSALYLCASSPGRARRTDTRYFGPGTRLTVL.

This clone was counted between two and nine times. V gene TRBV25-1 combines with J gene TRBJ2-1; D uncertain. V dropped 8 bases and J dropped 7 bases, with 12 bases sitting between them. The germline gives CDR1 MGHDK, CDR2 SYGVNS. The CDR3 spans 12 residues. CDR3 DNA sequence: TGTGCCAGCGGGGTAGGGCGAAATGAGCAGTTCTTC. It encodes CASGVGRNEQFF.

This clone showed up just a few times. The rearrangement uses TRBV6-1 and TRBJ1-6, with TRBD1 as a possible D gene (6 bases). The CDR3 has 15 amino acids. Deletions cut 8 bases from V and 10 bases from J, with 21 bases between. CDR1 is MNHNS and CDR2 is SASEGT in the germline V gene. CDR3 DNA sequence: TGTGCCAGCGGCGCCGAACAGGGTGGAGGATCACCCCTCCACTTT. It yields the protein CASGAEQGGGSPLHF.

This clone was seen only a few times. The CDR3 sequence: CASSDGTERTDTQYF. CDR3 in DNA: TGTGCCAGCAGTGATGGGACAGAAAGGACAGATACGCAGTATTTT. The chain employs TRBV25-1 and TRBJ2-3; TRBD1 agrees at 7 bases. The CDR3 has 15 residues. Germline CDR1 MGHDK, CDR2 SYGVNS. The trim removed 3 bases at V and 3 bases at J, leaving 6 bases unmatched.

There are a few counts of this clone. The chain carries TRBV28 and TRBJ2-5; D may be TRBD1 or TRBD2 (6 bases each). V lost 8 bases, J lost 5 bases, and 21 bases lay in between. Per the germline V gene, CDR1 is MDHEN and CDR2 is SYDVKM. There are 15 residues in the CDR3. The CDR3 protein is CASAPGRGTSETQYF. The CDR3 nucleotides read TGTGCCAGCGCCCCGGGAAGGGGGACTTCGGAGACCCAGTACTTC.

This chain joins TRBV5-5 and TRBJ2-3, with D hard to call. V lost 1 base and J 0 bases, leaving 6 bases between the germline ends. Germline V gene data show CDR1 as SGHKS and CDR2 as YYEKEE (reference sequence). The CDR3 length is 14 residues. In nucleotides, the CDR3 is TGTGCCAGCAGCTTGCTACAGAGCACAGATACGCAGTATTTT. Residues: CASSLLQSTDTQYF.

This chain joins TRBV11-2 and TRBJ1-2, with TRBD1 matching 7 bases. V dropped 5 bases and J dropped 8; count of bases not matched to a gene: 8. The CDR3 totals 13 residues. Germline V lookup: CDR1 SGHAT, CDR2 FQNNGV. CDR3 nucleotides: TGTGCCAGCAGCCTACAGGGGTGGGAAGGCTACACCTTC. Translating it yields CASSLQGWEGYTF.

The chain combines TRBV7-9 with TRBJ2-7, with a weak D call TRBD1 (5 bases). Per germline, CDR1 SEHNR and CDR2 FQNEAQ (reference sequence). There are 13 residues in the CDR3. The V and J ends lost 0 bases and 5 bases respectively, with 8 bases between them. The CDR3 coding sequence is TGTGCCAGCAGCTTAGCCAGGGCCAACGAGCAGTACTTC. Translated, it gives CASSLARANEQYF.

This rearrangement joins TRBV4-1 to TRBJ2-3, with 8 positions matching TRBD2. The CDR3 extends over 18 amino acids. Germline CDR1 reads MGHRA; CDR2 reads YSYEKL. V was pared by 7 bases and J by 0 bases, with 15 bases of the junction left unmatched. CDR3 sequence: CASTRGVAGTLSTDTQYF. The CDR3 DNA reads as TGCGCCAGCACGAGGGGGGTAGCGGGGACCCTTAGCACAGATACGCAGTATTTT.